This TCR beta chain emerged from a study of OX40 agonist ivuxolimab in advanced cancers. The table came from immunoSEQ multiplex PCR; TCRdb's copy has only in-frame clones and leaves some out. The sample yields approximately 60,000 clones, about four fifths seen once. V was trimmed by 3 bases and J by 2 bases, leaving 11 bases between them. This CDR3 comprises 15 residues. Germline assignment: CDR1 SGHTA and CDR2 FQGNSA. In regard to this clone: No antigen is known for it.

Study-level results: On average, CD8+ T cells had more expanded clones than CD4+. Blood T cells, both CD4+ and CD8+, expanded clonally by week 6 at 0.1 to 3.0 mg/kg.

The rearrangement joins TRBV7-2 to TRBJ2-1; possibly TRBD2 for D (6 bases). This clonotype was sampled from an adult with an advanced solid tumor such as melanoma, head and neck, liver or kidney cancer. The starting material was CD4+ or CD8+ T cells sorted from blood, obtained in a trial of the OX40 agonist ivuxolimab. The CDR3 loop reads CASSFRDSAYNEQFF. CDR3 in DNA: TGTGCCAGCAGCTTTCGGGACTCCGCCTACAATGAGCAGTTCTTC.